Following are 17 T cell receptor beta chains from one sample sequenced in a study of naive and memory T cell subsets. Both TRBC1 and TRBC2 were covered by a beta constant-region primer of two equimolar oligonucleotides. From the UMI-ligation and nested PCR reads, TCRdb called clonotypes with MiXCR, one entry per CDR3 protein. Among 140,000 to 150,000 distinct CDR3 sequences listed, approximately 15% were seen once. Sequences were obtained from naive CD4+ T cells from blood. The receptor source for this set is a human donor in good health.

This clonotype has more than one count but fewer than ten. J is TRBJ2-3 and V is TRBV6-2 or TRBV6-3; D call uncertain. Germline-derived CDR1 and CDR2 are MNHEY and SVGEGT. This CDR3 has 12 residues. The germline V and J ends were trimmed by 5 bases and 6 bases, with 9 bases remaining between them. The CDR3 protein is CASSPMSDTQYF. For the CDR3, the DNA is TGTGCCAGCAGTCCAATGAGCGATACGCAGTATTTT.

CDR3 in amino acids: CAWSPNYGYTF. CDR3 nucleotides: TGTGCCTGGAGCCCTAACTATGGCTACACCTTC. The chain carries TRBV30 and TRBJ1-2; D call uncertain. This CDR3 region has 11 residues. Germline values: CDR1 GTSNPN, CDR2 SVGIG (reference sequence). V was trimmed by 3 bases and J by 0 bases, leaving 2 bases between them. The whole variable domain, filled in from reference TRBV30 and TRBJ1-2, reads SQTIHQWPATLVQPVGSPLSLECTVEGTSNPNLYWYRQAAGRGLQLLFYSVGIGQISSEVPQNLSASRPQDRQFILSSKKLLLSDSGFYLCAWSPNYGYTFGSGTRLTVV.

CDR3 protein: CASSRSLAGRGETQYF. The CDR3 nucleotides read TGTGCCAGCAGCCGTTCTTTGGCGGGGCGGGGAGAGACCCAGTACTTC. The chain joins TRBV4-2 to TRBJ2-5; a possible D gene is TRBD2 (6 bases). Looked up from germline, CDR1 is LGHNA and CDR2 is YNFKEQ. CDR3 length: 16 amino acids. V lost 4 bases and J 4 bases, leaving 19 bases between the germline ends.

The rearrangement links TRBV20-1 to TRBJ1-1, with TRBD1 matching 7 bases. J was trimmed by 1 base and V by 0 bases; bases with no gene match: 5. The CDR3 extends over 15 amino acids. Germline values: CDR1 DFQATT, CDR2 SNEGSKA (reference sequence). CDR3 coding DNA: TGCAGTGCTAGAGAACCGGGACAGAAGAACACTGAAGCTTTCTTT. Translation gives CSAREPGQKNTEAFF.

The genes are TRBV12-3 or TRBV12-4 and TRBJ2-1, with 10 bases identical to TRBD2. V dropped 3 bases and J dropped 7; count of bases not matched to a gene: 12. CDR3 length: 17 residues. This chain's CDR3 is CASSFELAGVWSNEQFF. CDR3 sequence (DNA): TGTGCCAGCAGTTTTGAGCTAGCGGGAGTTTGGTCGAATGAGCAGTTCTTC.

This clonotype was counted between two and nine times. The chain links TRBV7-2 to TRBJ2-1, with 9 bases lining up with TRBD1. The V segment lost 4 bases and the J segment 12 bases; nucleotides outside the gene matches: 13. The CDR3 loop spans 15 amino acids. Germline V gene lookup returns CDR1 SGHTA and CDR2 FQGNSA. The CDR3 DNA sequence: TGTGCCAGCAGCTATGGGACAGGGAGGGTATTTGGGCAGTTCTTC. Its translation is CASSYGTGRVFGQFF.

This chain links TRBV19 with TRBJ2-7; D remains ambiguous. Germline V gene lookup returns CDR1 LNHDA and CDR2 SQIVND (reference sequence). Trimming removed 1 base at V and 1 base at J, with 5 bases between. The CDR3 is 13 residues long. Here the CDR3 reads CASSIAESYEQYF. CDR3 coding DNA: TGTGCCAGTAGTATAGCGGAATCCTACGAGCAGTACTTC.

This clonotype was counted between two and nine times. The V call is TRBV20-1, the J call TRBJ1-2, with D maybe TRBD1 (5 bases). V lost 5 bases and J lost 1, with 17 bases in between. Germline V CDR1 and CDR2: DFQATT, SNEGSKA (reference sequence). The CDR3 spans 15 residues. CDR3 protein: CSAYDRTSFNYGYTF. The CDR3 DNA reads TGCAGTGCTTACGACAGAACCTCTTTTAACTATGGCTACACCTTC.

The genes are TRBV29-1 and TRBJ1-4, with a tentative D call TRBD1 (6 bases). The CDR3 loop spans 13 amino acids. The germline gives CDR1 SQVTM, CDR2 ANQGSEA. V dropped 0 bases and J dropped 8 bases, with 10 bases sitting between them. As DNA, the CDR3 is TGCAGCGTTGAAGACCCTCAGGGGGAAAAACTGTTTTTT. This sequence encodes CSVEDPQGEKLFF.

This clonotype turned up a few times. The chain uses TRBV20-1 and TRBJ2-1, with unresolved D. The CDR3 extends over 12 amino acids. The V end was cut by 4 bases, the J end by 8 bases, with 12 bases between. CDR1 and CDR2 (germline): DFQATT, SNEGSKA (reference sequence). The CDR3 protein is CSAIYSADEQFF. The DNA for the CDR3 is TGCAGTGCTATATACAGCGCCGATGAGCAGTTCTTC.

This clonotype has just a few counts. The gene calls are TRBV11-2 and TRBJ1-6; TRBD1 might be the D (5 bases). The CDR3 has 15 residues. The germline V gene encodes CDR1 SGHAT and CDR2 FQNNGV. The germline V and J ends were trimmed by 5 bases and 7 bases, with 15 bases remaining between them. CDR3 amino acids: CASSPRGTPNSPLHF. CDR3 nucleotides: TGTGCCAGCAGCCCACGAGGGACGCCAAATTCACCCCTCCACTTT.

This rearrangement joins TRBV2 to TRBJ2-7; D uncertain. Trimming left V 4 bases short and J 3 bases short, with 10 bases between. The CDR3 consists of 13 residues. CDR1 and CDR2 (germline): SNHLY, FYNNEI. The CDR3 coding sequence is TGTGCCAGCAGTGTAGGACGGAACTACGAGCAGTACTTC. Protein sequence: CASSVGRNYEQYF.

This chain connects TRBV4-1 to TRBJ1-1; no definite D call. Germline values: CDR1 MGHRA, CDR2 YSYEKL. V was shortened by 0 bases and J by 0 bases, with 14 bases between the two germline ends. This CDR3 has 17 residues. The CDR3, as DNA: TGCGCCAGCAGCCAAGAACGAGGAGCAGCGGTGAACACTGAAGCTTTCTTT. It encodes CASSQERGAAVNTEAFF.

The rearrangement links TRBV20-1 to TRBJ1-2, with D hard to call. CDR1 DFQATT and CDR2 SNEGSKA come from the germline V gene (reference sequence). Trimming removed 1 base at V and 2 bases at J, with 2 bases between. The CDR3 has 11 residues. The CDR3 sequence is CSARVNYGYTF. The CDR3 DNA is TGCAGTGCTAGAGTGAACTATGGCTACACCTTC.

This clonotype occurred a few times. CDR3 sequence: CASSQPRGGRSYEQYF. As DNA, the CDR3 is TGTGCCAGCAGCCAACCGAGGGGCGGGAGGTCCTACGAGCAGTACTTC. The chain has TRBV4-2 and TRBJ2-7, with 8 bases identical to TRBD2. The V gene's germline CDR1 is LGHNA and CDR2 YNFKEQ. The V segment lost 2 bases and the J segment 1 base; nucleotides outside the gene matches: 7. The CDR3 is 16 amino acids.

The chain combines TRBV7-9 with TRBJ2-1; TRBD2 agrees at 10 bases. CDR1 and CDR2 from the germline V gene are SEHNR and FQNEAQ (reference sequence). V trimming: 5 bases; J trimming: 8 bases; junction bases outside the gene matches: 12. This CDR3 comprises 16 residues. The CDR3 region has the DNA TGTGCCAGCAGCATCACAGCGGGAGGGCCCTCGGATGAGCAGTTCTTC. Translated: CASSITAGGPSDEQFF.

This clonotype was observed a handful of times. The CDR3 DNA reads as TGCAGCGTTGAAGCTCAGGCAGGGCAGCCCCAGCATTTT. Translated: CSVEAQAGQPQHF. The gene calls are TRBV29-1 and TRBJ1-5; perhaps TRBD1 as D (5 bases). The CDR3 is 13 amino acids. Germline values: CDR1 SQVTM, CDR2 ANQGSEA. The V end lost 1 base, the J end lost 7 bases, and 11 bases lay between the germline ends.